Given below is one T cell receptor beta chain in context. The repertoire was sequenced with immunoSEQ multiplex PCR; TCRdb's copy has only in-frame clones and lacks some. This repertoire shows over 10,000 clones, roughly 73% found once; its top ten account for nearly 20%. The data were taken from a study of T cells after somatic rescue of genetic block. Sequencing was done on a sample of peripheral blood mononuclear cells (PBMCs). This clonotype was sampled from a boy aged 5 to 17.

For the CDR3, the DNA is TGTGCCAGCAGCTTCTGGGCCTACGAGCAGTACTTC. This gives the protein CASSFWAYEQYF. The chain couples TRBV5-6 to TRBJ2-7; the D is unclear. Trimming removed 2 bases at V and 2 bases at J, with 5 bases between. From germline, CDR1 is SGHDT and CDR2 YYEEEE. The CDR3 runs to 12 residues.